Listed below are T cell receptor beta chains from one sample, sequenced in a study of cytotoxic CD8 clonotypes in ibrutinib-treated CLL. Profiling relied on immunoSEQ multiplex PCR, and the TCRdb table lists in-frame clones only, not all of them. The sample yields fewer than 300,000 clones, less than 85% seen once. The input for sequencing was PBMCs, taken at disease progression, from a patient treated with ibrutinib. All receptors derive from a human donor with chronic lymphocytic leukemia. The CDR3 runs from the conserved cysteine through the conserved F or W. Each record gives: V gene, D gene, clone size, J gene, CDR3 DNA, CDR3 protein. D genes are given only for firm matches. Some rows have no size entry. The others give once, few or many, or a class for an expanded clone.

>TRBV15|-|once|TRBJ2-7
TGTGCCACCAGCAGAGATAGAGACCCAGGATACGAGCAGTACTTC
CATSRDRDPGYEQYF
>TRBV19|-|many|TRBJ1-5
TGTGCCAGTAGTATAACCGGAGCAGGGGGCAATCAGCCCCAGCATTTT
CASSITGAGGNQPQHF
>TRBV7-6|-|-|TRBJ2-7
TGTGCCAGCAGCTCCCAGACTGATCCCAACGAGCAGTACTTC
CASSSQTDPNEQYF
>TRBV6-5|-|-|TRBJ2-5
TGTGCCAGCAGTTACGCCGAAGGCATGGAAGAGACCCAGTACTTC
CASSYAEGMEETQYF
>TRBV7-7|TRBD2|once|TRBJ2-1
TGTGCCAGTAGCGGGAGCTCTGGCAATGAGCAGTTCTTC
CASSGSSGNEQFF
>TRBV2|-|-|TRBJ1-2
TGTGCCAGCAGTGACGTACGGGGGGGAGTCTATGGCTACACCTTC
CASSDVRGGVYGYTF
>TRBV6-1|-|-|TRBJ1-5
TGTGCCAGCAGTGGACCAGTCGTGAGGCCCCAGCATTTT
CASSGPVVRPQHF
>TRBV2|-|-|TRBJ2-3
TGTGCCAGCAGCATCGGAAGGAGAGGGGCAGATACGCAGTATTTT
CASSIGRRGADTQYF
>TRBV27|-|few|TRBJ2-3
TGTGCCAGCAGCCTGGGGGATACGCAGTATTTT
CASSLGDTQYF
>TRBV20-1|-|-|TRBJ1-2
TGCAGTGCTAGAGATTTGCGGGGCTACACCTTC
CSARDLRGYTF
>TRBV11-2|TRBD1|few|TRBJ1-2
TGTGCCAGCAGCTTAACCACAGGGGGTGACTATGGCTACACCTTC
CASSLTTGGDYGYTF
>TRBV5-1|-|-|TRBJ2-1
TGCGCCAGCAGCTTGATAGGCGTTGAGCAGTTCTTC
CASSLIGVEQFF
>TRBV6-5|-|-|TRBJ2-7
TGTGCCAGCAGGAACAACCACTACGAGCAGTACTTC
CASRNNHYEQYF
>TRBV7-8|TRBD1|few|TRBJ1-1
TGTGCCAGCAGCTCCCACAGGGGGCCGGGGACTGAAGCTTTCTTT
CASSSHRGPGTEAFF